The 15 T cell receptor beta chains in this list originate from one sample, sequenced in a study of cytotoxic CD8 clonotypes in ibrutinib-treated CLL. Repertoires were generated with immunoSEQ multiplex PCR, while TCRdb's copy carries only in-frame clones and drops some. The profile shows some 300,000 clones, about 80% of them singletons. The sequencing used PBMCs, collected before ibrutinib treatment. These receptors all come from a human donor with chronic lymphocytic leukemia.

The chain is built from TRBV6-1 and TRBJ1-1, with D possibly TRBD1 on 5 matching bases. Germline CDR1 MNHNS, CDR2 SASEGT. This CDR3 region has 12 residues. Trimming cost V 6 bases and J 5 bases, with 10 bases left between them. The CDR3 nucleotides read TGTGCCAGCAGGCCAGGGCGTACTGAAGCTTTCTTT. Its translation is CASRPGRTEAFF.

This chain connects TRBV5-8 to TRBJ1-5; D gene uncertain. The CDR3 loop spans 20 amino acids. Germline V gene sequence: CDR1 SGHTS, CDR2 YDEGEE. Trimming removed 7 bases from V and 0 bases from J, with 29 bases in between. The CDR3 reads CASGKMLVYQTSNSNQPQHF. In DNA form, the CDR3 reads TGTGCCAGCGGTAAAATGTTAGTATATCAGACAAGTAATAGCAATCAGCCCCAGCATTTT.

The V gene is TRBV5-1, the J gene TRBJ2-1, with TRBD2 matching over 12 bases. Germline V gene sequence: CDR1 SGHRS, CDR2 YFSETQ. J lost 1 base, V lost 2 bases, and 7 bases had no gene match. This CDR3 is built from 18 residues. CDR3 bases: TGCGCCAGCAGCTTTCGGACTAGCGGGGCCCCTTCCTACAATGAGCAGTTCTTC. It translates to CASSFRTSGAPSYNEQFF.

This chain joins TRBV6-5 and TRBJ2-1; 11 bases fit TRBD2. In germline, CDR1 is MNHEY, CDR2 SVGAGI. Trimming at V came to 5 bases and at J to 5 bases, leaving 2 bases not matched to a gene. The CDR3 length is 14 residues. The CDR3 loop reads CASSLAGGHNEQFF. CDR3 DNA sequence: TGTGCCAGCAGTCTAGCGGGAGGACACAATGAGCAGTTCTTC.

The J gene is TRBJ1-1, the V gene TRBV7-6, with TRBD1 as a possible D gene (5 bases). The CDR3 is made up of 14 amino acids. The germline V and J ends were trimmed by 4 bases and 1 base, with 10 bases remaining between them. CDR1 is SGHVS, CDR2 FNYEAQ, per germline. The CDR3: CASSSLTANTEAFF. The CDR3 region has the DNA TGTGCCAGCAGCTCCCTGACAGCGAACACTGAAGCTTTCTTT.

This sequence joins TRBV5-1 and TRBJ2-7; D ambiguous. The ends were cut back, 3 bases at V and 7 bases at J, with 11 bases in the middle. Germline lookup yields CDR1 SGHRS and CDR2 YFSETQ. The CDR3 totals 12 residues. The CDR3 sequence is CASSSVGNEQYF. In DNA, the CDR3 is TGCGCCAGCAGCTCGGTGGGAAATGAGCAGTACTTC.

As to this clone: Other DNA sequences of this sample code for an identical CDR3. The chain employs TRBV6-1 and TRBJ1-2; D unclear. The germline V gene has CDR1 MNHNS and CDR2 SASEGT. There are 12 residues in the CDR3. V dropped 4 bases and J dropped 4 bases, with 7 bases sitting between them. In nucleotides, the CDR3 is TGTGCCAGCAGTGCGGACCGCTATGGCTACACCTTC. It translates to CASSADRYGYTF.

In DNA, the CDR3 is TGTGCCAGCAGTTTTTGGACAGATAGCAATCAGCCCCAGCATTTT. Translation gives CASSFWTDSNQPQHF. This chain links TRBV28 with TRBJ1-5, with D perhaps TRBD1 (6 bases). V dropped 3 bases and J dropped 0 bases, with 9 bases sitting between them. Germline CDR1 reads MDHEN; CDR2 reads SYDVKM. This CDR3 is built from 15 residues.

This sequence joins TRBV10-3 and TRBJ1-1, with 7 nucleotides matching TRBD1. In germline, CDR1 is ENHRY, CDR2 SYGVKD. CDR3 size: 14 residues. V was pared by 7 bases and J by 0 bases, with 5 bases of the junction left unmatched. The DNA of the CDR3 is TGTGCCATCAACCAGGGGGTGATGAACACTGAAGCTTTCTTT. Protein product: CAINQGVMNTEAFF.

The J gene is TRBJ2-1, the V gene TRBV29-1; 8 bases are a match to TRBD1. The CDR3 has 14 amino acids. J was trimmed by 5 bases and V by 7 bases; bases with no gene match: 10. Germline V CDR1 and CDR2: SQVTM, ANQGSEA. This CDR3 is CSALKQGENNEQFF. DNA for the CDR3: TGCAGCGCCCTAAAACAGGGGGAAAACAATGAGCAGTTCTTC.

The CDR3 region is CASSVMTGGTTEAFF. Here the CDR3 DNA reads TGTGCCAGCAGCGTTATGACAGGGGGGACCACTGAAGCTTTCTTT. This chain joins TRBV9 and TRBJ1-1, with 9 nucleotides matching TRBD1. The ends lost 2 bases at V and 4 bases at J; junction bases unmatched: 6. The CDR3 has 15 amino acids. The germline gives CDR1 SGDLS, CDR2 YYNGEE. Full variable domain (rest looked up from reference TRBV9 and TRBJ1-1): DSGVTQTPKHLITATGQRVTLRCSPRSGDLSVYWYQQSLDQGLQFLIQYYNGEERAKGNILERFSAQQFPDLHSELNLSSLELGDSALYFCASSVMTGGTTEAFFGQGTRLTVV.

This clone was seen a few times. The gene calls are TRBV7-3 and TRBJ2-7, with D tentatively TRBD2 (6 bases). V was shortened by 0 bases and J by 3 bases, with 15 bases between the two germline ends. Germline values: CDR1 SGHTA, CDR2 FQGTGA. This CDR3 contains 16 residues. The CDR3 reads CASSLTFGGRRYEQYF. The CDR3 DNA is TGTGCCAGCAGCTTAACGTTCGGGGGAAGGCGCTACGAGCAGTACTTC.

The gene calls are TRBV27 and TRBJ2-1, with 10 nucleotides matching TRBD1. Germline-derived CDR1 and CDR2 are MNHEY and SMNVEV (reference sequence). V shed 7 bases and J 6 bases; nucleotides not matched to a gene: 6. The CDR3 length is 14 residues. DNA of the CDR3: TGTGCCAGCATGCCCGGGACAGGGGTCAATGAGCAGTTCTTC. Its protein product is CASMPGTGVNEQFF.

The V call is TRBV19, the J call TRBJ2-1; TRBD2 matches at 14 bases. Unmatched junction bases numbered 1, after V lost 8 bases and J lost 7 bases. CDR1 and CDR2 (germline): LNHDA, SQIVND (reference sequence). CDR3 length: 13 amino acids. CDR3 sequence reads: CASGTSGRNEQFF. Written as DNA, the CDR3 is TGTGCCAGTGGGACTAGCGGGAGAAATGAGCAGTTCTTC.

CDR3 amino acids: CASSLQGTKNIQYF. The CDR3 region has the DNA TGTGCCAGCAGCTTACAGGGGACCAAAAACATTCAGTACTTC. This chain uses TRBV7-8 with TRBJ2-4; D might be TRBD1 (6 bases). The CDR3 consists of 14 residues. The germline V gene has CDR1 SGHVS and CDR2 FQNEAQ. V lost 2 bases to trimming and J lost 2 bases, with 7 bases between them. The full variable domain, with the rest looked up from reference TRBV7-8 and TRBJ2-4, is GAGVSQSPRYKVAKRGQDVALRCDPISGHVSLFWYQQALGQGPEFLTYFQNEAQLDKSGLPSDRFFAERPEGSVSTLKIQRTQQEDSAVYLCASSLQGTKNIQYFGAGTRLSVL.